Below are 25 T cell receptor beta chains sequenced from a single sample in a study of blood T cells in healthy people across ages. The second PCR ran about 6 to 12 cycles with a sample-barcoded 5' primer and J-beta primers. TCRdb ran MiXCR on the 5' RACE reads and lists one entry per CDR3 protein. The table records over 1,500,000 distinct CDR3 sequences, about 39% of them present only once. Material: blood. The receptor set was obtained from a human donor in good health.

This clonotype was detected a few times. The chain couples TRBV13 to TRBJ1-1, with a possible D match to TRBD1 (5 bases). CDR3 length: 17 residues. The V gene's germline CDR1 is PRHDT and CDR2 FYEKMQ (reference sequence). V lost 4 bases and J lost 0, with 18 bases in between. The CDR3 bases are TGTGCCAGCAGCTCCACCCTTGGGGACCACATGAACACTGAAGCTTTCTTT. Amino acid sequence: CASSSTLGDHMNTEAFF.

Only a few counts were recorded for this clonotype. The chain is built from TRBV20-1 and TRBJ2-1; perhaps TRBD2 as D (5 bases). Per the germline V gene, CDR1 is DFQATT and CDR2 is SNEGSKA (reference sequence). The CDR3 is 14 amino acids. Trimming shortened V by 0 bases and J by 4 bases, and 10 bases separated the two germline ends. The CDR3 nucleotides read TGCAGTGCTAGAGAGAGGAGGCGTTACAATGAGCAGTTCTTC. Translated: CSARERRRYNEQFF.

The table lists this clonotype with a few counts. This chain connects TRBV7-2 to TRBJ2-1; 7 bases align to TRBD2. The CDR3 is 15 amino acids. After removal of 5 bases from V and 2 bases from J, the junction contained 6 bases not matched to a gene. The germline V gene has CDR1 SGHTA and CDR2 FQGNSA. The DNA of the CDR3 is TGTGCCAGCAGCCAAATTCGGGGGGCCTACAATGAGCAGTTCTTC. This gives the protein CASSQIRGAYNEQFF.

The chain is built from TRBV9 and TRBJ1-2; no reliable D call. CDR3 length: 11 amino acids. Germline V gene lookup returns CDR1 SGDLS and CDR2 YYNGEE. Trimming took off 7 bases at V and 3 bases at J, with 7 bases between the two ends. The CDR3 sequence: CASEGDYGYTF. The CDR3 bases are TGTGCCAGCGAGGGAGACTATGGCTACACCTTC.

There are a few counts of this clonotype. This rearrangement joins TRBV6-5 to TRBJ2-3; D is uncertain. This CDR3 is built from 13 residues. The germline V and J ends were trimmed by 6 bases and 6 bases, with 13 bases remaining between them. Per the germline V gene, CDR1 is MNHEY and CDR2 is SVGAGI. The CDR3 is CASRRGPPDTQYF. The CDR3 DNA reads as TGTGCCAGCAGACGCGGACCCCCCGATACGCAGTATTTT.

Details on this clonotype: The junction departs from germline at one end; a sequencing error may be responsible. This rearrangement joins TRBV13 to TRBJ1-3, with D unresolved. Germline assignment: CDR1 PRHDT and CDR2 FYEKMQ (reference sequence). The CDR3 consists of 15 residues. This CDR3 is CASSLDGRSGNTVYF. CDR3 nucleotides: TGTGCCAGCAGCCTCGATGGTCGCTCTGGAAACACCGTATATTTT.

The gene calls are TRBV29-1 and TRBJ1-1; D is possibly TRBD1 (5 bases). The CDR3 is 12 residues long. CDR1 SQVTM and CDR2 ANQGSEA come from the germline V gene. Trimming shortened V by 8 bases and J by 5 bases, and 15 bases separated the two germline ends. The CDR3 coding sequence is TGCAGCACCCAAGGGTGGGGGACTGAAGCTTTCTTT. This encodes CSTQGWGTEAFF. The whole variable domain, filled in from reference TRBV29-1 and TRBJ1-1, reads SAVISQKPSRDICQRGTSLTIQCQVDSQVTMMFWYRQQPGQSLTLIATANQGSEATYESGFVIDKFPISRPNLTFSTLTVSNMSPEDSSIYLCSTQGWGTEAFFGQGTRLTVV.

In this sample, this clonotype turned up a few times. J is TRBJ1-2 and V is TRBV5-6; D gene uncertain. The CDR3 totals 15 residues. V shed 0 bases and J shed 8 bases, with 17 bases lying between them. Per the germline V gene, CDR1 is SGHDT and CDR2 is YYEEEE. Here the CDR3 DNA reads TGTGCCAGCAGCTTGGTTAACAGCCGCCTAGAAGGCTACACCTTC. Protein product: CASSLVNSRLEGYTF.

The V and J genes are TRBV7-9 and TRBJ1-4; 7 positions agree with TRBD1. The germline V gene encodes CDR1 SEHNR and CDR2 FQNEAQ (reference sequence). After removal of 6 bases from V and 7 bases from J, the junction contained 11 bases not matched to a gene. The CDR3 loop spans 15 amino acids. Here the CDR3 reads CASSTLGGWREKLFF. CDR3 sequence (DNA): TGTGCCAGCAGTACGCTAGGGGGCTGGCGTGAAAAACTGTTTTTT.

V gene TRBV12-5 combines with J gene TRBJ2-7; TRBD1 aligns across 8 bases. The germline gives CDR1 LGHNT, CDR2 FRNRAP. The CDR3 length is 15 residues. Losses at the gene ends were 7 bases for V and 0 bases for J; bases not matched to a gene: 8. For the CDR3, the DNA is TGTGCTAGTGAAGGACAGGGCCTTAGCTCCTACGAGCAGTACTTC. Translating it yields CASEGQGLSSYEQYF.

The genes are TRBV6-2 or TRBV6-3 and TRBJ1-5; a weak D match, TRBD1 (5 bases). The V end lost 3 bases, the J end lost 0 bases, and 12 bases lay between the germline ends. The CDR3 runs 16 residues. CDR1 MNHEY and CDR2 SVGEGT come from the germline V gene. The CDR3 nucleotides read TGTGCCAGCAGTTATGGGGCAGGTCCTAGCAATCAGCCCCAGCATTTT. It encodes CASSYGAGPSNQPQHF.

This clonotype was detected a few times. The chain joins TRBV28 to TRBJ1-5; D not certain. The CDR3 totals 11 residues. V dropped 6 bases and J dropped 7 bases, with 7 bases sitting between them. Germline V gene data show CDR1 as MDHEN and CDR2 as SYDVKM. CDR3 protein: CASSTRQPQHF. The CDR3 DNA reads as TGTGCCAGCAGCACAAGGCAGCCCCAGCATTTT.

V is TRBV6-6 and J is TRBJ2-7; the D gene is possibly TRBD1 (5 bases). The ends were cut back, 2 bases at V and 10 bases at J, with 27 bases in the middle. The CDR3 spans 17 residues. CDR1 is MNHNY, CDR2 SVGAGI, per germline (reference sequence). The CDR3 loop is CASSYPVWGPNERTQYF. As DNA, the CDR3 is TGTGCCAGCAGTTACCCTGTGTGGGGCCCCAATGAGAGAACCCAGTACTTC.

This clonotype has a single count. This chain connects TRBV7-2 to TRBJ2-2; D is tentatively TRBD1 or TRBD2 (6 bases each). CDR3 length: 18 amino acids. Germline CDR1 and CDR2: SGHTA and FQGNSA. Trimming removed 5 bases at V and 0 bases at J, with 19 bases between. CDR3 nucleotide sequence: TGTGCCAGCAGCCCAGGGCGGGGCCGGGGGCCGAACACCGGGGAGCTGTTTTTT. Translating gives CASSPGRGRGPNTGELFF.

This clonotype showed up many times. The chain joins TRBV20-1 to TRBJ2-3; tentatively, D is TRBD2 (6 bases). This CDR3 has 12 residues. Germline V gene sequence: CDR1 DFQATT, CDR2 SNEGSKA (reference sequence). V was trimmed by 1 base and J by 5 bases, leaving 7 bases between them. CDR3 DNA sequence: TGCAGTGCTAGAGGGGAGGTAGATACGCAGTATTTT. Translating it yields CSARGEVDTQYF.

The V gene is TRBV11-2, the J gene TRBJ2-3; D remains ambiguous. The V and J ends lost 5 bases and 0 bases respectively, with 9 bases between them. The CDR3 contains 14 residues. In germline, CDR1 is SGHAT, CDR2 FQNNGV. CDR3 loop: CASSPDWSTDTQYF. The CDR3 nucleotides read TGTGCCAGCAGCCCTGATTGGAGCACAGATACGCAGTATTTT.

This clonotype showed up just a few times. This chain joins TRBV5-1 and TRBJ1-1; TRBD1 might be the D (5 bases). Germline CDR1 reads SGHRS; CDR2 reads YFSETQ. The CDR3 consists of 14 residues. Trimming took 4 bases from V and 4 from J, leaving 14 bases between them. In DNA, the CDR3 is TGCGCCAGCAGCATCGCCGGACAATCCACTGAAGCTTTCTTT. This translates into CASSIAGQSTEAFF.

Comment on this clonotype: Sequence at one end of the junction differs from germline and may be a read error. The chain is built from TRBV6-6 and TRBJ1-4, with D perhaps TRBD1 (5 bases). CDR1 is MNHNY, CDR2 SVGAGI, per germline (reference sequence). The CDR3 extends over 14 amino acids. The CDR3 DNA reads as TGTACCAGCAGTTACGGGACCGGAACCGAAAAACTGTTTTTT. Translation: CTSSYGTGTEKLFF.

A few counts support this clonotype. The V call is TRBV5-6, the J call TRBJ1-2; D not certain. V was clipped by 2 bases and J by 8 bases, with 16 bases between them. The CDR3 consists of 14 residues. Germline V lookup: CDR1 SGHDT, CDR2 YYEEEE. The CDR3 sequence is CASSFVEGYKGYTF. In DNA form, the CDR3 reads TGTGCCAGCAGCTTTGTGGAGGGTTATAAGGGCTACACCTTC.

V usage is TRBV7-6 and J usage is TRBJ2-1; 7 bases are a match to TRBD2. The V gene end was trimmed by 0 bases and the J gene end by 10 bases; junction bases not matched to a gene: 9. The CDR3 spans 15 residues. Germline CDR1 SGHVS, CDR2 FNYEAQ. CDR3 sequence reads: CASSLAPPYGGEQFF. CDR3 nucleotide sequence: TGTGCCAGCAGCTTAGCGCCTCCCTACGGGGGGGAGCAGTTCTTC. Full variable domain (remainder filled in from reference TRBV7-6 and TRBJ2-1): GAGVSQSPRYKVTKRGQDVALRCDPISGHVSLYWYRQALGQGPEFLTYFNYEAQQDKSGLPNDRFSAERPEGSISTLTIQRTEQRDSAMYRCASSLAPPYGGEQFFGPGTRLTVL.

J is TRBJ2-7 and V is TRBV28; D is tentatively TRBD1 or TRBD2 (5 bases each). The germline CDR1 and CDR2 sequences are MDHEN and SYDVKM. Trimming pared 3 bases from V and 2 bases from J, leaving 17 bases between. The CDR3 consists of 16 residues. CDR3 protein: CASSFPRGNGAYEQYF. DNA of the CDR3: TGTGCCAGCAGTTTCCCCCGGGGCAACGGCGCCTACGAGCAGTACTTC.

The chain uses TRBV9 and TRBJ2-6; the match to TRBD2 covers 11 bases. The CDR3 has 17 residues. CDR1 SGDLS and CDR2 YYNGEE come from the germline V gene. V lost 4 bases to trimming and J lost 3 bases; unmatched junction nucleotides: 6. CDR3 amino acids: CASSPRTSGLGANVLTF. The DNA of the CDR3 is TGTGCCAGCAGCCCCCGGACTAGCGGGCTTGGGGCCAACGTCCTGACTTTC.

This clonotype was seen a single time. The gene calls are TRBV20-1 and TRBJ2-7, with TRBD2 identical over 11 bases. The germline CDR1 and CDR2 sequences are DFQATT and SNEGSKA (reference sequence). Unmatched junction bases numbered 7, after V lost 0 bases and J lost 3 bases. The CDR3 runs 16 residues. The CDR3 region has the DNA TGCAGTGCTAGAGATCCTAGCGGGGGGTCACTCTACGAGCAGTACTTC. It specifies CSARDPSGGSLYEQYF.

A few counts support this clonotype. The J gene is TRBJ2-5, the V gene TRBV7-2; 8 bases agree with TRBD2. The V segment lost 3 bases and the J segment 5 bases; nucleotides outside the gene matches: 8. Germline assignment: CDR1 SGHTA and CDR2 FQGNSA. This CDR3 region has 15 residues. The CDR3 nucleotides are TGTGCCAGCAGCTTTAACGGGGGGGCCCGGGAGACCCAGTACTTC. Translation gives CASSFNGGARETQYF.

Points on this clonotype: Germline and junction disagree at one end, which may indicate a read error. V usage is TRBV7-8 and J usage is TRBJ2-1; 7 nucleotides line up with TRBD1. The length of the CDR3 is 13 residues. Germline CDR1 reads SGHVS; CDR2 reads FQNEAQ. CDR3 bases: TGTGCCGGCAGCTTAGGACAGGACAATGAGCAGTTCTTC. The encoded protein is CAGSLGQDNEQFF.